This TCR beta chain appears in the sequencing data of a study of regulatory T cells in long-lasting Graves disease. Time point denoted: newly diagnosed GD, antithyroid drugs for less than 3 months. PBMC RNA served as the TCR library source. Combining iRepertoire HTBI primers with Arm-PCR of CDR3 regions, the authors built TCR beta libraries. From the multiplex PCR reads, TCRdb called clonotypes with MiXCR, one entry per CDR3 protein. The data show about 450,000 distinct CDR3 sequences, about 14% seen once. Trimming took off 3 bases at V and 1 base at J, with 3 bases between the two ends. This CDR3 is 12 amino acids long. CDR1 MDHEN and CDR2 SYDVKM come from the germline V gene. This clonotype was counted ten times or more. The data also belong to a second study, concerning T cells in Graves' hyperthyroidism and ophthalmopathy. That study adds: The model forecast ophthalmopathy, anticipating it by a median about 7 months before onset.

The chain joins TRBV28 to TRBJ1-1; D is ambiguous. Specimen: peripheral blood mononuclear cells (PBMCs), collected at new diagnosis, from a patient treated with antithyroid drugs. The TCR sequence derives from a woman aged 45-60 years with Graves disease. The CDR3, as DNA: TGTGCCAGCAGTTTTCGGAACACTGAAGCTTTCTTT. This translates into CASSFRNTEAFF.